This T cell receptor beta chain was sequenced during a study of blood T cell repertoires in COVID-19. Overall study: Samples came from the United States, Italy and Spain, spanning acute and convalescent COVID-19.

The method was immunoSEQ multiplex PCR; TCRdb's version includes in-frame clones alone and lacks a portion of them. Of about 320,000 clones detected, about 91% appear once; the ten largest clones hold 1.6%. Seattle patients were enrolled while actively infected and followed longitudinally. The ends were cut back, 1 base at V and 15 bases at J, with 13 bases in the middle. The CDR3 loop spans 12 amino acids. CDR1 is SGHTA, CDR2 FQGNSA, per germline. The sample comprised peripheral blood. This TCR came from a woman aged 25 to 39 with COVID-19, enrolled during active disease. The J gene is TRBJ2-1, the V gene TRBV7-2, with a possible D match to TRBD1 (6 bases). CDR3 DNA sequence: TGTGCCAGCAGCTTAGGCACAGGGTCGGTGTTCTTC. Protein product: CASSLGTGSVFF.